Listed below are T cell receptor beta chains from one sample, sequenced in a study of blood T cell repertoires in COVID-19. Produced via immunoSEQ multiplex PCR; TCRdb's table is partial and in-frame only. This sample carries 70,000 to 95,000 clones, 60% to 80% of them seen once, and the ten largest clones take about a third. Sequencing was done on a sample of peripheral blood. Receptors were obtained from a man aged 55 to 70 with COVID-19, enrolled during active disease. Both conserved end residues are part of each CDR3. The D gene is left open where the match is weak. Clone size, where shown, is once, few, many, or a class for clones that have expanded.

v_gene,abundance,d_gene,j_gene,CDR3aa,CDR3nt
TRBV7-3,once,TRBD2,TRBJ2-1,CASSLNAGAFHNEQFF,TGTGCCAGCAGCTTAAACGCGGGAGCCTTCCACAATGAGCAGTTCTTC
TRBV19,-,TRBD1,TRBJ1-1,CASSNSGGLNTEAFF,TGTGCCAGTAGTAATTCAGGGGGGCTGAACACTGAAGCTTTCTTT
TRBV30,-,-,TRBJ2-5,CAWSPRYVETQYF,TGTGCCTGGAGCCCGCGTTACGTAGAGACCCAGTACTTC
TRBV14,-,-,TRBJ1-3,CASSQPRAGNTIYF,TGTGCCAGCAGCCAACCCCGGGCTGGAAACACCATATATTTT
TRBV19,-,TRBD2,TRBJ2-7,CASIPPPLAGAYEQYF,TGTGCCAGTATCCCACCCCCACTAGCGGGAGCCTACGAGCAGTACTTC
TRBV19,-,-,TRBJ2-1,CATFWVREQFF,TGTGCCACCTTCTGGGTCAGGGAGCAGTTCTTC
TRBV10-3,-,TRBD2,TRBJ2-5,CAISEGASGPETQYF,TGTGCCATCAGTGAGGGTGCTAGCGGGCCGGAGACCCAGTACTTC
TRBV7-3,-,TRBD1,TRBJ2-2,CASSSQGESTGELFF,TGTGCCAGCAGCTCCCAGGGGGAGAGCACCGGGGAGCTGTTTTTT
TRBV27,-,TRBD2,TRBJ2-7,CASSFGGSTISYEQYF,TGTGCCAGCAGTTTTGGCGGGAGCACAATCTCCTACGAGCAGTACTTC
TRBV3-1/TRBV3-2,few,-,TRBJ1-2,CASSVGQNYGYTF,TGTGCCAGCAGCGTCGGACAGAACTATGGCTACACCTTC
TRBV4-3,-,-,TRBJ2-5,CASSQAPWGLETQYF,TGCGCCAGCAGCCAAGCCCCTTGGGGGCTTGAGACCCAGTACTTC
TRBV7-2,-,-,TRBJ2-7,CASSLGEAYEQYF,TGTGCCAGCAGCCTTGGTGAGGCCTACGAGCAGTACTTC
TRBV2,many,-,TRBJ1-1,CASRMTANTEAFF,TGTGCCAGCAGAATGACAGCGAACACTGAAGCTTTCTTT
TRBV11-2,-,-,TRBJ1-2,CASSLFRGEDGYTF,TGTGCCAGCAGCTTATTCAGGGGTGAGGATGGCTACACCTTC
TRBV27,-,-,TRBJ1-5,CASSLRQNQPQHF,TGTGCCAGCAGTTTACGACAGAATCAGCCCCAGCATTTT
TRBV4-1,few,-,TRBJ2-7,CASSAGSAYEQYF,TGCGCCAGCAGCGCAGGCAGTGCCTACGAGCAGTACTTC
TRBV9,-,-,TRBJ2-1,CASSVGGGGHNEQFF,TGTGCCAGCAGCGTAGGGGGCGGGGGCCACAATGAGCAGTTCTTC
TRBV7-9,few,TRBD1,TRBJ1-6,CASSLGGGAGNSPLHF,TGTGCCAGCAGCTTAGGAGGGGGCGCCGGGAATTCACCCCTCCACTTT
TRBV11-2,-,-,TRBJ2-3,CASSDRTLFGTDTQYF,TGTGCCAGCAGCGACCGGACATTGTTCGGCACAGATACGCAGTATTTT
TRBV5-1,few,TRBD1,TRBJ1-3,CASTSGTGGNTIYF,TGCGCCAGCACCTCCGGGACAGGGGGAAACACCATATATTTT
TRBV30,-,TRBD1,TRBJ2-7,CAYRTGQGLLEQYF,TGTGCCTACCGTACGGGACAGGGACTCCTGGAGCAGTACTTC
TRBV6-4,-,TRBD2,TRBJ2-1,CASSALAGVTHNEQFF,TGTGCCAGCAGTGCACTAGCGGGGGTAACTCACAATGAGCAGTTCTTC
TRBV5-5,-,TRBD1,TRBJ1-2,CASSIQGKDGYTF,TGTGCCAGCAGTATACAGGGGAAGGATGGCTACACCTTC
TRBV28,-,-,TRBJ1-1,CASSGGTEAFF,TGTGCCAGCAGCGGGGGCACTGAAGCTTTCTTT
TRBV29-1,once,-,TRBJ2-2,CSASGTGELFF,TGCAGCGCCAGCGGTACCGGGGAGCTGTTTTTT
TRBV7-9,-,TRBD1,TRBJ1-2,CASSPGQGRGYTF,TGTGCCAGCAGCCCGGGACAGGGTCGTGGCTACACCTTC
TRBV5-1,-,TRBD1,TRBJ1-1,CASSYGDRRNTEAFF,TGCGCCAGCAGCTACGGGGACAGGAGGAACACTGAAGCTTTCTTT
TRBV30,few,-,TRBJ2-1,CAWSVQGGNEQFF,TGTGCCTGGAGTGTACAGGGAGGGAATGAGCAGTTCTTC
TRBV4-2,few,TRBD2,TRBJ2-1,CASSQDPLAGISEFF,TGTGCCAGCAGCCAAGATCCTCTAGCGGGAATTTCGGAGTTCTTC
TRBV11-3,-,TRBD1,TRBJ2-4,CASSLGTGGDIQYF,TGTGCCAGCAGCTTAGGGACAGGGGGGGACATTCAGTACTTC
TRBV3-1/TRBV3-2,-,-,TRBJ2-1,CASSQGRGEQFF,TGTGCCAGCAGCCAAGGACGCGGGGAGCAGTTCTTC
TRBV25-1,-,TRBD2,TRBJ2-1,CASNGLAGPEEQFF,TGTGCCAGCAATGGGCTAGCGGGGCCAGAGGAGCAGTTCTTC
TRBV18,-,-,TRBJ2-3,CASSPTSTDTQYF,TGTGCCAGCTCACCCACTAGCACAGATACGCAGTATTTT
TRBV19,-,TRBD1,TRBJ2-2,CASRRQGARAGELFF,TGTGCCAGTAGGAGACAGGGGGCGCGGGCCGGGGAGCTGTTTTTT
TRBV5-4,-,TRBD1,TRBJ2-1,CASSWTGGSTNEQFF,TGTGCCAGCAGCTGGACAGGGGGCAGTACGAATGAGCAGTTCTTC
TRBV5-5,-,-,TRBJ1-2,CASSRGHKDYGYTF,TGTGCCAGCAGCCGGGGACACAAGGACTATGGCTACACCTTC
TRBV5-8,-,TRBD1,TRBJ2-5,CASSLQGQLQETQYF,TGTGCCAGCAGCTTACAGGGGCAGCTGCAAGAGACCCAGTACTTC
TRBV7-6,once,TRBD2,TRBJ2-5,CASSLQMGGEETQYF,TGTGCCAGCAGCCTCCAAATGGGGGGGGAAGAGACCCAGTACTTC
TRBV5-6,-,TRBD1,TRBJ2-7,CASSLGQGSIYEQYF,TGTGCCAGCAGCCTCGGACAGGGGTCTATCTACGAGCAGTACTTC
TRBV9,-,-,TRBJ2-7,CASSTLTRGDLYF,TGTGCCAGCAGCACTCTAACCCGCGGCGATCTGTACTTC
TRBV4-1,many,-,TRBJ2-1,CASSQAELIPEQFF,TGCGCCAGCAGCCAAGCCGAACTCATACCTGAGCAGTTCTTC
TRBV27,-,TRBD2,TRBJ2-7,CASSSNLAGGEEQYF,TGTGCCAGCAGTTCCAACCTAGCGGGAGGGGAAGAGCAGTACTTC
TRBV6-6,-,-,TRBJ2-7,CASSYSEYEQYF,TGTGCCAGCAGTTACAGCGAGTACGAGCAGTACTTC
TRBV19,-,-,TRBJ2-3,CATEQADTQYF,TGTGCCACCGAACAGGCAGATACGCAGTATTTT
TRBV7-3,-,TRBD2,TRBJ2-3,CASSVREGPTDTQYF,TGTGCCAGCAGCGTGCGGGAGGGCCCAACAGATACGCAGTATTTT
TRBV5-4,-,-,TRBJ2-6,CASSLEGTRSGANVLTF,TGTGCCAGCAGCTTGGAAGGGACACGGTCTGGGGCCAACGTCCTGACTTTC